This T cell receptor (beta chain) was identified in a study of CD8+CD57+ T cells in acquired aplastic anemia. About the study: Isolated CD4+ and CD8+ cells, once sorted, yielded DNA averaging about 3.1 ug.

Overall study findings and caveats: More than 25 was the count of CD8+ CDR3 sequences that patients shared with controls.

All patients picked for sequencing had shown, by flow cytometry, an expansion of CD8+CD57+ cells. Genomic DNA served as template for TCR beta VDJ and CDR3 profiling. TCRdb passed the reads through MiXCR, listing each CDR3 protein once. The table records 150,000 to 200,000 distinct CDR3 sequences, nearly 50% of them present only once. This clonotype was picked up many times. Antigen unknown. Specimen: sorted CD4+, CD8+, or CD8+CD57+ T cells (not recorded which) from PBMCs. The sequence came from a human donor with aplastic anemia.

CDR3 protein: CASSLPAGGWDTQYF. The CDR3 region has the DNA TGTGCCAGCTCCCTCCCAGCGGGGGGTTGGGATACGCAGTATTTT. This chain connects TRBV12-3 or TRBV12-4 to TRBJ2-3, with 9 positions matching TRBD2. V was pared by 8 bases and J by 6 bases, with 12 bases of the junction left unmatched. This CDR3 is built from 15 residues.